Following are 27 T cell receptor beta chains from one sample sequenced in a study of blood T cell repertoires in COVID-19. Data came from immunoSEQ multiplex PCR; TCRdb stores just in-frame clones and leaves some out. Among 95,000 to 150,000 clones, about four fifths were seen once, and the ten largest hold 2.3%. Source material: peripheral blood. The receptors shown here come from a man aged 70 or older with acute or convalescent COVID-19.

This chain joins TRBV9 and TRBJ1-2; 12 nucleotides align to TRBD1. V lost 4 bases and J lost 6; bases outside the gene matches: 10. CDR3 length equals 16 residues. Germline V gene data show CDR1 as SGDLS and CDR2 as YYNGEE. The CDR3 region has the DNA TGTGCCAGCAGCCTCCGGGACAGGGGGCTGATCGATGGCTACACCTTC. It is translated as CASSLRDRGLIDGYTF.

In DNA, the CDR3 is TGCGCCAGCAGCGAGACAGGGATATCCTACGAGCAGTACTTC. The encoded protein is CASSETGISYEQYF. The rearrangement uses TRBV5-1 and TRBJ2-7, with 7 bases matching TRBD1. In germline, CDR1 is SGHRS, CDR2 YFSETQ. CDR3 size: 14 residues. After removal of 4 bases from V and 1 base from J, the junction contained 5 bases not matched to a gene.

CDR3 coding DNA: TGCGCCAGCAGTTTAGGGGGTTTCTTGGGCGTTGGGGACACTGAAGCTTTCTTT. Translating gives CASSLGGFLGVGDTEAFF. This chain links TRBV4-3 with TRBJ1-1; perhaps TRBD1 as D (6 bases). The germline CDR1 and CDR2 sequences are LGHNA and YSLEER. With 6 bases removed from V and 3 bases from J, the gap between germline ends came to 26 bases. This CDR3 comprises 18 residues.

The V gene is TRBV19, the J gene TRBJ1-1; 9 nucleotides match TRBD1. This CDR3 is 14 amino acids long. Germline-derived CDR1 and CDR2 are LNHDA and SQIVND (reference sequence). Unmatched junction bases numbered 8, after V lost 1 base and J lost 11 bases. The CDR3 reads CASSIVGQGMRAFF. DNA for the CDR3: TGTGCCAGTAGTATAGTGGGACAGGGCATGCGGGCTTTCTTT.

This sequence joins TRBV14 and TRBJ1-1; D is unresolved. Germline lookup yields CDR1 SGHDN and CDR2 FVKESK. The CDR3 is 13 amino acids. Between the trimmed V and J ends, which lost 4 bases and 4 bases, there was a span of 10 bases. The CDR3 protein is CASSRSMGTEAFF. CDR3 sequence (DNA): TGTGCCAGCAGCCGTAGCATGGGCACTGAAGCTTTCTTT. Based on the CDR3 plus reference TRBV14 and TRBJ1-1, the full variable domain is EAGVTQFPSHSVIEKGQTVTLRCDPISGHDNLYWYRRVMGKEIKFLLHFVKESKQDESGMPNNRFLAERTGGTYSTLKVQPAELEDSGVYFCASSRSMGTEAFFGQGTRLTVV.

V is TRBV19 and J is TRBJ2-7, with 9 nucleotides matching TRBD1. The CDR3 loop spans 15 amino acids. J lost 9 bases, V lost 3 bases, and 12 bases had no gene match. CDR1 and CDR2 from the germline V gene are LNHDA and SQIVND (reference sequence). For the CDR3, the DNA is TGTGCCAGTAGTATTTCGGGACAGGGACAACGGGGGCAGTACTTC. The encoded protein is CASSISGQGQRGQYF. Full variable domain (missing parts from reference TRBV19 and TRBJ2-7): DGGITQSPKYLFRKEGQNVTLSCEQNLNHDAMYWYRQDPGQGLRLIYYSQIVNDFQKGDIAEGYSVSREKKESFPLTVTSAQKNPTAFYLCASSISGQGQRGQYFGPGTRLTVT.

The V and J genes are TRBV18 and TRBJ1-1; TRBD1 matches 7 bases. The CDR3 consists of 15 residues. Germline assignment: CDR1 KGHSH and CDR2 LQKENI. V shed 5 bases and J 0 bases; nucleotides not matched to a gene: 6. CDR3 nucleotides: TGTGCCAGCTCAACCCACAGGGGTTTGAACACTGAAGCTTTCTTT. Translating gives CASSTHRGLNTEAFF.

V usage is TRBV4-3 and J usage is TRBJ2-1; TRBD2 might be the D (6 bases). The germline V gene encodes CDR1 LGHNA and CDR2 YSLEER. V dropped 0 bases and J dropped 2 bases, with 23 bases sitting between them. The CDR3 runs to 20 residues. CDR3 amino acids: CASSQEPGARRGFTYNEQFF. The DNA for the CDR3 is TGCGCCAGCAGCCAAGAACCCGGAGCGCGGCGGGGCTTTACCTACAATGAGCAGTTCTTC.

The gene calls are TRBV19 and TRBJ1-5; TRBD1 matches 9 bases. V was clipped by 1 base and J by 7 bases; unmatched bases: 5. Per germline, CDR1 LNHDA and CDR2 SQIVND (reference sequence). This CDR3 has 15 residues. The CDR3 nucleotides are TGTGCCAGTAGTATAGCAGGGACAGGGTGGCAGCCCCAGCATTTT. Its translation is CASSIAGTGWQPQHF.

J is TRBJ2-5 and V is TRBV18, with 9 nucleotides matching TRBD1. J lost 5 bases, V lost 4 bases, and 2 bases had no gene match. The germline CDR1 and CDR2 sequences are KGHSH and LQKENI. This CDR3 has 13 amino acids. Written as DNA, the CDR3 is TGTGCCAGCTCACAACAGGGGGCGGAGACCCAGTACTTC. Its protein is CASSQQGAETQYF.

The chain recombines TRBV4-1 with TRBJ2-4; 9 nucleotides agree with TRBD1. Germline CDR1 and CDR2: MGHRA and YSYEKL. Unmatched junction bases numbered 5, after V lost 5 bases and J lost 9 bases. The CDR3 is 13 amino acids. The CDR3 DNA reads TGCGCCAGCAGCGCACAGGGGGCAAGCATTCAGTACTTC. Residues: CASSAQGASIQYF.

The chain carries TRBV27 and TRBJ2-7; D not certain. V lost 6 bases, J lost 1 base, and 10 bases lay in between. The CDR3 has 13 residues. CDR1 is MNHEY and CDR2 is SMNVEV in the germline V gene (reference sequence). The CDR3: CASRRIDSYEQYF. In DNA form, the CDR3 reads TGTGCCAGCAGGAGAATAGATTCCTACGAGCAGTACTTC.

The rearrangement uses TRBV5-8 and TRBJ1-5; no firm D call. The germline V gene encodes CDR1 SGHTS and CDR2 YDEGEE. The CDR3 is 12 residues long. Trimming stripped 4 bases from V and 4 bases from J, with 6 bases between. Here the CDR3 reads CASSPFNQPQHF. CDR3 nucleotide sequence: TGTGCCAGCAGCCCCTTTAATCAGCCCCAGCATTTT.

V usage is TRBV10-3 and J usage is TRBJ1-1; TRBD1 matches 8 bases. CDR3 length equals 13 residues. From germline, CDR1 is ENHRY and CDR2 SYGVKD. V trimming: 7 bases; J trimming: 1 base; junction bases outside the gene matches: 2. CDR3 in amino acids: CAITGTGNTEAFF. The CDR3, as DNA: TGTGCCATCACGGGGACAGGGAACACTGAAGCTTTCTTT.

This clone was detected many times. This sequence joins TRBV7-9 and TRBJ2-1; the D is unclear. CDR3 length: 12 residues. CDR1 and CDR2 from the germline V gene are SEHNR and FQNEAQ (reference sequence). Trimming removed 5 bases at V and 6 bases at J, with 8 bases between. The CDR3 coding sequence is TGTGCCAGCAGCCCAGTAAGCAATGAGCAGTTCTTC. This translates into CASSPVSNEQFF.

The CDR3 loop reads CASSLSGADTEAFF. The CDR3 DNA is TGTGCCAGCAGCTTAAGTGGGGCGGACACTGAAGCTTTCTTT. This chain links TRBV11-3 with TRBJ1-1; TRBD1 might be the D (5 bases). In germline, CDR1 is SGHNT, CDR2 YENEEA. The CDR3 loop spans 14 amino acids. Trimming stripped 2 bases from V and 3 bases from J, with 10 bases between. The variable domain in full, completed from reference TRBV11-3 and TRBJ1-1, reads EAGVVQSPRYKIIEKKQPVAFWCNPISGHNTLYWYLQNLGQGPELLIRYENEEAVDDSQLPKDRFSAERLKGVDSTLKIQPAELGDSAVYLCASSLSGADTEAFFGQGTRLTVV.

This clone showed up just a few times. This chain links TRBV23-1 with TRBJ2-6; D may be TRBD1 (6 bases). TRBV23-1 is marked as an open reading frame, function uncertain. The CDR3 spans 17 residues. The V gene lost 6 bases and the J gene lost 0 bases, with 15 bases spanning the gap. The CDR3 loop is CASRAGTFSSGANVLTF. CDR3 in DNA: TGCGCCAGCAGGGCCGGGACATTCAGCTCTGGGGCCAACGTCCTGACTTTC.

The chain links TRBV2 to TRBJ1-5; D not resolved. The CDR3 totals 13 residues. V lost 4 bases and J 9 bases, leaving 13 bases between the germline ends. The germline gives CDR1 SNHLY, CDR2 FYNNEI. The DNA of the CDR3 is TGTGCCAGCAGTGGGCAGGTCTTTCGGCCCCAGCATTTT. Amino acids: CASSGQVFRPQHF. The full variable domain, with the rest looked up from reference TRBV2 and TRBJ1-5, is EPEVTQTPSHQVTQMGQEVILRCVPISNHLYFYWYRQILGQKVEFLVSFYNNEISEKSEIFDDQFSVERPDGSNFTLKIRSTKLEDSAMYFCASSGQVFRPQHFGDGTRLSIL.

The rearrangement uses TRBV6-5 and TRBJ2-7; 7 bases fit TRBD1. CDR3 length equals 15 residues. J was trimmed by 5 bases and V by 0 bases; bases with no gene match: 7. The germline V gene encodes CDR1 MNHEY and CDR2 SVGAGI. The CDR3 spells CASSYSHRGTHEQYF. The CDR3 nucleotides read TGTGCCAGCAGTTACTCGCACAGGGGTACCCACGAGCAGTACTTC.

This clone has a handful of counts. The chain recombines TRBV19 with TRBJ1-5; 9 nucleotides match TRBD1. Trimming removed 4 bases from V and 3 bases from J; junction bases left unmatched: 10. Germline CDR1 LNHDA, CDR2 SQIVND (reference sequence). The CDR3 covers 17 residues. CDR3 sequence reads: CASSKQGAGINNQPQHF. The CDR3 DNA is TGTGCCAGTAGTAAACAGGGGGCCGGGATAAACAATCAGCCCCAGCATTTT.

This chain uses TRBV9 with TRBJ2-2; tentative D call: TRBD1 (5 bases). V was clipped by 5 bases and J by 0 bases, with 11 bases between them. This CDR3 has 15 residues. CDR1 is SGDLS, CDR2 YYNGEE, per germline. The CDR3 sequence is CASRPQGSNTGELFF. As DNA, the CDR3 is TGTGCCAGCAGACCGCAGGGATCGAACACCGGGGAGCTGTTTTTT. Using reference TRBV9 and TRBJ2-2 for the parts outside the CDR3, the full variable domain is DSGVTQTPKHLITATGQRVTLRCSPRSGDLSVYWYQQSLDQGLQFLIQYYNGEERAKGNILERFSAQQFPDLHSELNLSSLELGDSALYFCASRPQGSNTGELFFGEGSRLTVL.

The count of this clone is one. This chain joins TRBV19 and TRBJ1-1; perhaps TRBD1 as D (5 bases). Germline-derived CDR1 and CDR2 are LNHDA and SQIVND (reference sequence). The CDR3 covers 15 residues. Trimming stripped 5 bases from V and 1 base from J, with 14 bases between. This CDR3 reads CASSQYTGRNTEAFF. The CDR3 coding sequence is TGTGCCAGTAGTCAGTATACAGGCCGGAACACTGAAGCTTTCTTT. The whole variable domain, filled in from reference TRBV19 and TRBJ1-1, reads DGGITQSPKYLFRKEGQNVTLSCEQNLNHDAMYWYRQDPGQGLRLIYYSQIVNDFQKGDIAEGYSVSREKKESFPLTVTSAQKNPTAFYLCASSQYTGRNTEAFFGQGTRLTVV.

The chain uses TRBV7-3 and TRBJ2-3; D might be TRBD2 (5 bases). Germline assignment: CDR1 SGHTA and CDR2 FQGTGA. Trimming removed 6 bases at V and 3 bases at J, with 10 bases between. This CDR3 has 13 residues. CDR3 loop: CASSLLVTDTQYF. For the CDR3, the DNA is TGTGCCAGCAGTTTACTAGTTACAGATACGCAGTATTTT. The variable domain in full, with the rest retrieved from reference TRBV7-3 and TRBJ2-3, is GAGVSQTPSNKVTEKGKYVELRCDPISGHTALYWYRQSLGQGPEFLIYFQGTGAADDSGLPNDRFFAVRPEGSVSTLKIQRTERGDSAVYLCASSLLVTDTQYFGPGTRLTVL.

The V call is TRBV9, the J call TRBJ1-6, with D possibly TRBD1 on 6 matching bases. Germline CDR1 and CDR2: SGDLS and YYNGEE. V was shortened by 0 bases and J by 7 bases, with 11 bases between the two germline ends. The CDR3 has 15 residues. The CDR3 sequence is CASSVDRVVNSPLHF. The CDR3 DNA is TGTGCCAGCAGCGTAGACAGGGTAGTAAATTCACCCCTCCACTTT. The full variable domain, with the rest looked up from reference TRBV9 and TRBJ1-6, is DSGVTQTPKHLITATGQRVTLRCSPRSGDLSVYWYQQSLDQGLQFLIQYYNGEERAKGNILERFSAQQFPDLHSELNLSSLELGDSALYFCASSVDRVVNSPLHFGNGTRLTVT.

The CDR3 sequence is CASSPTKGQGHNTIYF. CDR3 DNA: TGTGCCAGCTCACCCACAAAGGGACAGGGTCATAACACCATATATTTT. The genes are TRBV18 and TRBJ1-3, with TRBD1 matching 9 bases. The ends lost 3 bases at V and 7 bases at J; junction bases unmatched: 10. Germline assignment: CDR1 KGHSH and CDR2 LQKENI. CDR3 length: 16 residues.

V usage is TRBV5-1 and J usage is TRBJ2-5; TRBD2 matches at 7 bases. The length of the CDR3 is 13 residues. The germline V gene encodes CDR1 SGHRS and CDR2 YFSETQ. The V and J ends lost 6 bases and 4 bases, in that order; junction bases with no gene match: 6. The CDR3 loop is CASTRGEGETQYF. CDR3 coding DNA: TGCGCCAGCACCCGCGGGGAGGGAGAGACCCAGTACTTC.

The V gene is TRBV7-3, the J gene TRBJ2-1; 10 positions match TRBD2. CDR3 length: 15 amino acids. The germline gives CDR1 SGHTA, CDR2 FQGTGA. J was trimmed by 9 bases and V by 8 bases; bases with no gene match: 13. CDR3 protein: CASARVAGGHSEQFF. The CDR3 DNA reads TGTGCCAGCGCTCGGGTAGCGGGGGGCCATAGTGAGCAGTTCTTC.